The rows below give T cell receptor beta chains drawn from one sample of a study of immune evolution from preneoplasia to lung adenocarcinoma. TCRdb's copy holds only in-frame clones and misses some; the assay was immunoSEQ multiplex PCR. The sample gives 6,000 or so clones, 75% to 85% of which show up once; less than 25% is in the top ten. The sample was FFPE adjacent normal lung tissue. The receptors shown here come from a person between 55 and 80 years old with lung adenocarcinoma. Both conserved end residues are part of each CDR3. Fields, in order: J gene, D gene, clone size, V gene, CDR3 protein, CDR3 DNA. A D gene is named only where the DNA matches it firmly. Size is stated for part of the rows, as once, few or many counts, or as a class when the clone is expanded.

TRBJ2-1 | TRBD1 | once | TRBV5-8 | CASSLESGGYNEQFF | TGTGCCAGCAGCTTGGAGTCAGGGGGTTACAATGAGCAGTTCTTC
TRBJ1-2 | . | . | TRBV4-1 | CASSQASGQGYGYTF | TGCGCCAGCAGCCAAGCTTCGGGGCAGGGCTATGGCTACACCTTC
TRBJ1-6 | . | few | TRBV5-1 | CASSLRSTGNSPLHF | TGCGCCAGCAGCTTGAGGTCTACGGGGAACTCACCCCTCCACTTT
TRBJ2-7 | TRBD1 | . | TRBV28 | CASSQPGQNSYEQYF | TGTGCCAGCAGCCAACCGGGACAGAACTCCTACGAGCAGTACTTC
TRBJ2-5 | TRBD2 | . | TRBV6-5 | CASSYSQREFVETQYF | TGTGCCAGCAGTTACTCCCAGCGGGAGTTTGTCGAGACCCAGTACTTC
TRBJ1-5 | TRBD1 | . | TRBV9 | CASSPGTGGQPQHF | TGTGCCAGCAGCCCGGGGACAGGGGGTCAGCCCCAGCATTTT
TRBJ2-2 | . | . | TRBV7-8 | CASSLGSASGELFF | TGTGCCAGCAGCTTAGGTTCAGCCTCCGGGGAGCTGTTTTTT
TRBJ1-1 | . | once | TRBV29-1 | CSVDTGANTEAFF | TGCAGCGTTGACACAGGAGCGAACACTGAAGCTTTCTTT
TRBJ2-1 | TRBD2 | . | TRBV28 | CASSSYRTSGYNEQFF | TGTGCCAGCAGTTCCTACAGGACTAGCGGCTACAATGAGCAGTTCTTC
TRBJ2-7 | TRBD2 | . | TRBV28 | CASSPLLAVVREQYF | TGTGCCAGCAGTCCCCTACTAGCGGTAGTGCGGGAGCAGTACTTC
TRBJ1-1 | . | few | TRBV18 | CASSPPGRNTEAFF | TGTGCCAGCTCACCACCGGGCAGGAACACTGAAGCTTTCTTT
TRBJ1-1 | . | . | TRBV6-1 | CASSDQGNTEAFF | TGTGCCAGCAGTGACCAGGGGAACACTGAAGCTTTCTTT
TRBJ2-7 | . | . | TRBV6-6 | CASSTTSEQYF | TGTGCCAGCAGCACGACATCCGAGCAGTACTTC
TRBJ2-7 | TRBD2 | few | TRBV6-6 | CASSDGLAGDYEQYF | TGTGCCAGCAGTGACGGACTAGCGGGGGACTACGAGCAGTACTTC
TRBJ2-7 | TRBD2 | . | TRBV29-1 | CSVVITGGASYEQYF | TGCAGCGTTGTAATAACGGGGGGGGCCTCCTACGAGCAGTACTTC
TRBJ2-5 | . | . | TRBV6-5 | CATKLGGGPAETQYF | TGTGCCACAAAGTTAGGGGGGGGACCGGCGGAGACCCAGTACTTC
TRBJ2-1 | TRBD2 | once | TRBV29-1 | CSVVLAGLYNEQFF | TGCAGCGTTGTTCTAGCGGGACTATACAATGAGCAGTTCTTC
TRBJ2-1 | . | . | TRBV4-1 | CASSQDGFLNEQFF | TGCGCCAGCAGCCAAGATGGCTTTCTAAATGAGCAGTTCTTC
TRBJ1-1 | . | . | TRBV5-1 | CASSPSDRNTEAFF | TGCGCCAGCAGCCCATCAGACCGGAACACTGAAGCTTTCTTT
TRBJ2-3 | TRBD2 | . | TRBV28 | CASTPGTSGKAQYF | TGTGCCAGCACACCTGGGACTAGCGGGAAGGCGCAGTATTTT
TRBJ2-1 | TRBD1 | . | TRBV6-5 | CAIGQGTPNEQFF | TGTGCCATTGGACAGGGAACGCCCAATGAGCAGTTCTTC
TRBJ2-3 | . | . | TRBV6-5 | CASSYRFSTDTQYF | TGTGCCAGCAGTTACCGGTTTAGCACAGATACGCAGTATTTT
TRBJ1-1 | TRBD1 | once | TRBV10-3 | CAIRYRGDSETEAFF | TGTGCCATCAGGTACAGGGGAGATTCGGAGACTGAAGCTTTCTTT
TRBJ1-2 | . | . | TRBV7-2 | CASSLVLGSYGYTF | TGTGCCAGCAGCTTAGTTTTGGGTAGCTATGGCTACACCTTC
TRBJ2-1 | . | large | TRBV5-1 | CASSQLSSYNEQFF | TGCGCCAGCAGCCAGCTGAGCTCCTACAATGAGCAGTTCTTC
TRBJ2-3 | . | . | TRBV7-2 | CASSLGLGRPDTQYF | TGTGCCAGCAGCCTAGGGCTAGGAAGACCAGATACGCAGTATTTT
TRBJ1-1 | TRBD1 | . | TRBV5-1 | CASSLGDRVRYTEAFF | TGCGCCAGCAGCTTGGGGGACAGGGTGAGGTACACTGAAGCTTTCTTT
TRBJ1-1 | . | . | TRBV30 | CACQFKGGTEAFF | TGTGCCTGCCAATTCAAAGGAGGCACTGAAGCTTTCTTT
TRBJ2-7 | TRBD2 | few | TRBV11-1 | CASSLETSGTYEQYF | TGTGCCAGCAGCTTAGAGACTAGCGGGACCTACGAGCAGTACTTC
TRBJ2-3 | TRBD2 | . | TRBV5-4 | CASSLGLAGETQYF | TGTGCCAGCAGCTTGGGGCTAGCGGGGGAAACGCAGTATTTT
TRBJ1-2 | . | . | TRBV19 | CASSIVDGYTF | TGTGCCAGTAGTATAGTAGATGGCTACACCTTC
TRBJ1-2 | . | . | TRBV7-9 | CASNPAVDYGYTF | TGTGCCAGCAACCCAGCAGTGGACTATGGCTACACCTTC
TRBJ1-4 | TRBD1 | . | TRBV18 | CASSPLGQGEKKLFF | TGTGCCAGCTCACCATTGGGACAGGGGGAAAAAAAACTGTTTTTT
TRBJ1-3 | . | . | TRBV4-3 | CASSQDHGANTIYF | TGCGCCAGCAGCCAAGATCATGGGGCAAACACCATATATTTT
TRBJ2-5 | . | . | TRBV4-3 | CASSQGLAAGTQYF | TGCGCCAGCAGCCAGGGACTGGCAGCCGGGACCCAGTACTTC
TRBJ2-1 | . | . | TRBV7-3 | CASSLSTDSSYNEQFF | TGTGCCAGCAGCTTAAGCACAGACAGCTCCTACAATGAGCAGTTCTTC
TRBJ1-1 | . | . | TRBV5-8 | CASSLRGTAGTEAFF | TGTGCCAGCAGCTTGCGAGGGACCGCAGGAACTGAAGCTTTCTTT
TRBJ2-7 | TRBD1 | . | TRBV7-8 | CASSQGQGYFEQYF | TGTGCCAGCAGCCAGGGACAGGGGTACTTCGAGCAGTACTTC
TRBJ2-2 | TRBD2 | . | TRBV6-1 | CASKTSGEPTGELFF | TGTGCCAGCAAAACTAGCGGAGAACCCACCGGGGAGCTGTTTTTT
TRBJ1-2 | . | once | TRBV9 | CASSDGRVDYGYTF | TGTGCCAGCAGCGACGGCAGGGTGGACTATGGCTACACCTTC
TRBJ1-6 | . | . | TRBV30 | CAWSGAAYSSYNSPLHF | TGTGCCTGGAGTGGGGCGGCGTATAGCTCCTATAATTCACCCCTCCACTTT
TRBJ1-4 | . | . | TRBV5-4 | CASSSNRALDEKLFF | TGTGCCAGCAGCTCAAACAGGGCGTTGGATGAAAAACTGTTTTTT
TRBJ1-4 | . | . | TRBV5-6 | CASSLVDEYEKLFF | TGTGCCAGCAGCTTAGTAGATGAGTACGAAAAACTGTTTTTT
TRBJ1-1 | . | . | TRBV18 | CASSPRGGFATEAFF | TGTGCCAGCTCACCACGTGGGGGCTTTGCCACTGAAGCTTTCTTT
TRBJ2-5 | . | once | TRBV28 | CASSSGGGGETQYF | TGTGCCAGCAGTTCGGGCGGAGGGGGAGAGACCCAGTACTTC
TRBJ1-2 | . | . | TRBV13 | CASSPTGNGYTF | TGTGCCAGCAGCCCCACAGGGAATGGCTACACCTTC
TRBJ1-2 | . | . | TRBV28 | CASSLGIRYGYTF | TGTGCCAGCAGTTTAGGAATACGCTATGGCTACACCTTC
TRBJ2-2 | . | . | TRBV9 | CASSAHRSAGELFF | TGTGCCAGCAGCGCCCACAGGAGCGCCGGGGAGCTGTTTTTT